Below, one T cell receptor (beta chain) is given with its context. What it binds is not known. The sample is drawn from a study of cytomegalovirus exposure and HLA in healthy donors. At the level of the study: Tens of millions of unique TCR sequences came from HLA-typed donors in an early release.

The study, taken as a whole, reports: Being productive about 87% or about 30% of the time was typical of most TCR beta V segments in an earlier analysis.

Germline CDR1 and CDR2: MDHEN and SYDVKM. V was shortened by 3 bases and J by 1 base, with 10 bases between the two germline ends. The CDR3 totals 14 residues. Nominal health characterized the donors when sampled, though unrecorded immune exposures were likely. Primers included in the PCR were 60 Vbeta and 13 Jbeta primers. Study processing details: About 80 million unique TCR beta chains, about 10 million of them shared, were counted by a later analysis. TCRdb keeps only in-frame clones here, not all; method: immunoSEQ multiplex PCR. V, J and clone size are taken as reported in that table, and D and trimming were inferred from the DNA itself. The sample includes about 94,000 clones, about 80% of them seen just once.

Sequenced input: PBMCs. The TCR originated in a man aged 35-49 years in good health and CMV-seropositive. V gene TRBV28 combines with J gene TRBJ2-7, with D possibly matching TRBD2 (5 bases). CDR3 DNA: TGTGCCAGCAGTTTGCGAGGGATTTCCTACGAGCAGTACTTC. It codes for CASSLRGISYEQYF. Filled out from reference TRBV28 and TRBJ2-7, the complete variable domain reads DVKVTQSSRYLVKRTGEKVFLECVQDMDHENMFWYRQDPGLGLRLIYFSYDVKMKEKGDIPEGYSVSREKKERFSLILESASTNQTSMYLCASSLRGISYEQYFGPGTRLTVT.